Following are 14 T cell receptor beta chains from one sample sequenced in a study of blood T cell repertoires in COVID-19 (dated by TCRdb to 2020 to 2022). The library was built by means of the immunoSEQ multiplex PCR assay. In TCRdb, the immuneACCESS table is reduced to in-frame sequences with V and J assigned. These tables do not hold every clone; where another copy was compared, an unresolved V gene accounts for under half, and the others remain unexplained. In this sample the table shows 150,000 to 200,000 clones, about 80% of which occur a single time. The ten largest clonotypes hold roughly 7% of the sample. Sequencing input: PBMCs or T cells enriched from blood (not recorded which). The receptors here all came from a man aged 40-49 years who had recovered from COVID-19.

The CDR3: CTSSQATGTTYNEQFF. In nucleotides, the CDR3 is TGCACCAGCAGCCAAGCCACCGGGACTACATACAATGAGCAGTTCTTC. The V call is TRBV1, the J call TRBJ2-1; TRBD2 is the table's D call and was not checked against the DNA. TRBV1 is an annotated pseudogene. CDR3 length equals 16 residues.

The J gene is TRBJ1-1, the V gene TRBV4-2; D is ambiguous. Trimming took off 2 bases at V and 0 bases at J, with 16 bases between the two ends. This CDR3 is 17 amino acids long. Germline V gene data show CDR1 as LGHNA and CDR2 as YNFKEQ. The CDR3 spells CASSQSPQFVMNTEAFF. In nucleotides, the CDR3 is TGTGCCAGCAGCCAATCCCCGCAGTTCGTTATGAACACTGAAGCTTTCTTT.

The chain combines TRBV28 with TRBJ1-1; a weak D match, TRBD1 (5 bases). The CDR3 extends over 14 amino acids. Germline V gene sequence: CDR1 MDHEN, CDR2 SYDVKM. The V end lost 5 bases, the J end lost 10 bases, and 20 bases lay between the germline ends. The CDR3 region has the DNA TGTGCCAGCAGTAAGAACCAGGGTAAGAGAGTAGCTTTCTTT. Its translation: CASSKNQGKRVAFF.

The V gene is TRBV5-1, the J gene TRBJ2-1, with 11 bases fitting TRBD1. CDR1 is SGHRS and CDR2 is YFSETQ in the germline V gene. Germline trimming cut 2 bases from V and 13 bases from J; bases unmatched to any gene: 8. This CDR3 has 14 residues. CDR3 nucleotide sequence: TGCGCCAGCAGCTTAGGACAGGGGGCGCGGCCCCAGTTCTTC. This codes for CASSLGQGARPQFF.

This clone has just a few counts. The chain has TRBV5-6 and TRBJ2-5; 7 nucleotides align to TRBD1. The CDR3 is 14 amino acids. Germline lookup yields CDR1 SGHDT and CDR2 YYEEEE. After removal of 4 bases from V and 3 bases from J, the junction contained 6 bases not matched to a gene. CDR3 DNA: TGTGCCAGCAGCCCTGGACAGGTTGAAGAGACCCAGTACTTC. Translating gives CASSPGQVEETQYF.

This rearrangement joins TRBV19 to TRBJ1-1; 8 positions agree with TRBD1. With V trimmed by 11 bases and J by 4 bases, 9 bases remained unmatched. Germline CDR1 and CDR2: LNHDA and SQIVND (reference sequence). This CDR3 is 13 amino acids long. For the CDR3, the DNA is TGTGCCTCCCAGACAGGGGTGGGCACTGAAGCTTTCTTT. This gives the protein CASQTGVGTEAFF.

In this sample, this clone turned up once. This chain links TRBV7-9 with TRBJ2-2; D is uncertain. The germline CDR1 and CDR2 sequences are SEHNR and FQNEAQ (reference sequence). Trimming cost V 5 bases and J 6 bases, with 10 bases left between them. There are 13 residues in the CDR3. The CDR3 is CASSLSLPGELFF. For the CDR3, the DNA is TGTGCCAGCAGCCTATCTCTTCCCGGGGAGCTGTTTTTT.

In regard to this clone: Other nucleotide sequences in the sample specify the same CDR3. This chain links TRBV10-3 with TRBJ1-2; 8 bases align to TRBD1. CDR3 length equals 13 residues. Trimming removed 5 bases from V and 4 bases from J; junction bases left unmatched: 3. The germline CDR1 and CDR2 sequences are ENHRY and SYGVKD. CDR3 nucleotide sequence: TGTGCCATCAGTCCTGGACAGGGCTATGGCTACACCTTC. Protein sequence: CAISPGQGYGYTF.

V usage is TRBV6-5 and J usage is TRBJ2-7; the D is unclear. V lost 6 bases to trimming and J lost 3 bases, with 15 bases between them. The germline gives CDR1 MNHEY, CDR2 SVGAGI. The CDR3 runs to 14 residues. The CDR3 region has the DNA TGTGCCAGCAGCGGCCGAGCAGGATTCTACGAGCAGTACTTC. Amino acids: CASSGRAGFYEQYF.

The chain joins TRBV18 to TRBJ1-2; D gene ambiguous. Germline V gene data show CDR1 as KGHSH and CDR2 as LQKENI. The CDR3 is 13 amino acids. V was pared by 2 bases and J by 8 bases, with 12 bases between. CDR3 amino acids: CASSPSVDWGYTF. The CDR3 bases are TGTGCCAGCTCACCATCGGTAGACTGGGGCTACACCTTC.

This chain joins TRBV5-5 and TRBJ1-1; 7 bases align to TRBD1. The germline CDR1 and CDR2 sequences are SGHKS and YYEKEE (reference sequence). Unmatched junction bases numbered 7, after V lost 5 bases and J lost 0 bases. The CDR3 runs to 15 residues. In DNA form, the CDR3 reads TGTGCCAGCAGTTGGGACAGCCTCATGAACACTGAAGCTTTCTTT. Translation: CASSWDSLMNTEAFF.

This clone has only one observation. V gene TRBV9 combines with J gene TRBJ1-1; no firm D call. Germline CDR1 reads SGDLS; CDR2 reads YYNGEE. The CDR3 totals 12 residues. V lost 0 bases and J 7 bases, leaving 7 bases between the germline ends. The CDR3 DNA reads TGTGCCAGCAGCGTAGAATACGGTGAAGCTTTCTTT. Its protein is CASSVEYGEAFF.

The chain recombines TRBV4-1 with TRBJ2-2, with D maybe TRBD1 (5 bases). CDR3 length: 15 amino acids. Trimming cost V 1 base and J 7 bases, with 13 bases left between them. CDR1 is MGHRA, CDR2 YSYEKL, per germline. Here the CDR3 DNA reads TGCGCCAGCAGCCAAGTCGGCCAGGGTAACGGGGAGCTGTTTTTT. This translates into CASSQVGQGNGELFF.

The genes are TRBV19 and TRBJ1-2; TRBD1 matches 7 bases. CDR1 and CDR2 from the germline V gene are LNHDA and SQIVND (reference sequence). The length of the CDR3 is 12 residues. V shed 7 bases and J 5 bases; nucleotides not matched to a gene: 4. The CDR3 sequence is CASTDRDYGYTF. DNA of the CDR3: TGTGCCAGTACCGACAGGGATTATGGCTACACCTTC.